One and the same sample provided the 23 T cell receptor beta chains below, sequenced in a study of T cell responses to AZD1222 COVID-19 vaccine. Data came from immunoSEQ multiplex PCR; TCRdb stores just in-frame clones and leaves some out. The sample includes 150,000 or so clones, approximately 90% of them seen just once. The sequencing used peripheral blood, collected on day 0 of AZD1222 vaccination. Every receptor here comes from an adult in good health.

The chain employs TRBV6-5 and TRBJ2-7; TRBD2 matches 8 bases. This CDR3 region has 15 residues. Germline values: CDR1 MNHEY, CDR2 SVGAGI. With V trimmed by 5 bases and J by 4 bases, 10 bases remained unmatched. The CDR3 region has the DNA TGTGCCAGCAGTCCCTCTGGCGGGGGGACTTACGAGCAGTACTTC. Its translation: CASSPSGGGTYEQYF.

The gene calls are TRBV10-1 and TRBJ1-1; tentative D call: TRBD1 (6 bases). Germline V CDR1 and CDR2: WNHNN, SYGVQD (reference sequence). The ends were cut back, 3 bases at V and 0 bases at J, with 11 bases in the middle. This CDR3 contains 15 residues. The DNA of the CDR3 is TGCGCCAGCAGTGATGGGGGCCGGATGAACACTGAAGCTTTCTTT. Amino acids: CASSDGGRMNTEAFF.

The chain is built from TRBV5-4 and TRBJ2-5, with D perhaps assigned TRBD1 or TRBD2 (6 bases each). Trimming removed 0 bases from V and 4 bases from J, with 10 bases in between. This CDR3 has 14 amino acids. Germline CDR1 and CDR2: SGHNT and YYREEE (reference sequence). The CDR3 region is CASSLAGAGETQYF. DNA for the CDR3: TGTGCCAGCAGCTTGGCGGGGGCGGGAGAGACCCAGTACTTC.

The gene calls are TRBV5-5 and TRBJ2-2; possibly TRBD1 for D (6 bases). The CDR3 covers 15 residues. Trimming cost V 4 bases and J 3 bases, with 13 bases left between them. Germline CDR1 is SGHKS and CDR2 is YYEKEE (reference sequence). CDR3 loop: CASSPLRGDTGELFF. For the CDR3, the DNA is TGTGCCAGCAGCCCCCTCAGGGGAGACACCGGGGAGCTGTTTTTT.

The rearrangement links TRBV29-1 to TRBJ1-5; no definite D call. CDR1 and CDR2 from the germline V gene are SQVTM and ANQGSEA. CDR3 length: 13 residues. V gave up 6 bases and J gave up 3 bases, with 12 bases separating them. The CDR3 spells CSVSRGDNQPQHF. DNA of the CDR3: TGCAGCGTATCCCGGGGAGACAATCAGCCCCAGCATTTT.

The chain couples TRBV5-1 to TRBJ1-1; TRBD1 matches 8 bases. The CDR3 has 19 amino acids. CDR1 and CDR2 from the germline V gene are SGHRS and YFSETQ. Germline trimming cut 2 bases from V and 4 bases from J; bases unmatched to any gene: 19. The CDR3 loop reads CASSFQVGVPGQGRTEAFF. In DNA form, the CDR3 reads TGCGCCAGCAGCTTCCAAGTGGGCGTCCCCGGACAGGGACGCACTGAAGCTTTCTTT. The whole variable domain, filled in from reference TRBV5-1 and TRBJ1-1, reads KAGVTQTPRYLIKTRGQQVTLSCSPISGHRSVSWYQQTPGQGLQFLFEYFSETQRNKGNFPGRFSGRQFSNSRSEMNVSTLELGDSALYLCASSFQVGVPGQGRTEAFFGQGTRLTVV.

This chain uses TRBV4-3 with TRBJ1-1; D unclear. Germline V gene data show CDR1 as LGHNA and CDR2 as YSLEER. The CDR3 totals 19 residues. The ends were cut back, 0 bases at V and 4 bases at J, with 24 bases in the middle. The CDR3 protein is CASSQDSTQAWGLGTEAFF. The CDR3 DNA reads TGCGCCAGCAGCCAAGATTCGACGCAGGCATGGGGTCTCGGCACTGAAGCTTTCTTT.

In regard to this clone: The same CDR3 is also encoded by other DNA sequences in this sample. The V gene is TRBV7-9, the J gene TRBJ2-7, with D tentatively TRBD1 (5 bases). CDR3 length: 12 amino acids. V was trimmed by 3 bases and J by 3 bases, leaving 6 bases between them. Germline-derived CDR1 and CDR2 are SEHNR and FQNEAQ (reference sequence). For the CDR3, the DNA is TGTGCCAGCAGCTTCGACAGCTACGAGCAGTACTTC. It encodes CASSFDSYEQYF.

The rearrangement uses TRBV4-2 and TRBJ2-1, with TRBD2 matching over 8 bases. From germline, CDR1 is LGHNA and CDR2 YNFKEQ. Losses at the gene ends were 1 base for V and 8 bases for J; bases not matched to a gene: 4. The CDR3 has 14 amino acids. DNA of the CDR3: TGTGCCAGCAGCCAAGCGGGACTAGGCGATGAGCAGTTCTTC. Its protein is CASSQAGLGDEQFF.

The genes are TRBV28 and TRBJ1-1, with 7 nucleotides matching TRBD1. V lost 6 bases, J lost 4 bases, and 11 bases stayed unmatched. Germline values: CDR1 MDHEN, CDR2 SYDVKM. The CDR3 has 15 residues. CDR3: CASSPRQGSSTEAFF. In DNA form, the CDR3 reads TGTGCCAGCAGCCCTCGACAGGGATCGAGCACTGAAGCTTTCTTT.

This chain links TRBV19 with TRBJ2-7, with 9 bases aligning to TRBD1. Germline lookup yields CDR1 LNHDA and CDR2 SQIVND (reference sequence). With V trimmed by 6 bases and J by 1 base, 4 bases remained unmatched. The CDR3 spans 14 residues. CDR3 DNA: TGTGCCAGTAGGGCCGGGACAGGGTCCTACGAGCAGTACTTC. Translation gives CASRAGTGSYEQYF.

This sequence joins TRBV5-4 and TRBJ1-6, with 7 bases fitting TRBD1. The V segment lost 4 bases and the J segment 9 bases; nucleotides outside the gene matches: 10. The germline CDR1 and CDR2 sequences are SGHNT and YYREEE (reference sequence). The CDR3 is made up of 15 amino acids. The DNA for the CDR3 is TGTGCCAGCAGCCCGACGGGACAGACGGGTTCACCCCTCCACTTT. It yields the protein CASSPTGQTGSPLHF.

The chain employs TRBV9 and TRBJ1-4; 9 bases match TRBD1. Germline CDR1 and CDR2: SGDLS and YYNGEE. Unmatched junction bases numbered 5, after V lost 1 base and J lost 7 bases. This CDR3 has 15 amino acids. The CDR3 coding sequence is TGTGCCAGCAGCGTAAGGACAGGGGTGGGTGAAAAACTGTTTTTT. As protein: CASSVRTGVGEKLFF.

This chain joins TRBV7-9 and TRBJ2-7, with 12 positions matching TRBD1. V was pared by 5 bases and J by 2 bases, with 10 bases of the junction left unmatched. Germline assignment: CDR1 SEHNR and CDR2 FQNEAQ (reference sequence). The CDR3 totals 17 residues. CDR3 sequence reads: CASSPAKGQGAAYEQYF. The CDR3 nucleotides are TGTGCCAGCAGCCCTGCTAAGGGACAGGGGGCAGCCTACGAGCAGTACTTC.

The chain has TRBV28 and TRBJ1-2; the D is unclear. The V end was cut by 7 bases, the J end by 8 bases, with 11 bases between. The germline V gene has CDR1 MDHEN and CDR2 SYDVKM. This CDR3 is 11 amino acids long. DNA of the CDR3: TGTGCCAGCACCACGGATCGAGGCTACACCTTC. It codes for CASTTDRGYTF.

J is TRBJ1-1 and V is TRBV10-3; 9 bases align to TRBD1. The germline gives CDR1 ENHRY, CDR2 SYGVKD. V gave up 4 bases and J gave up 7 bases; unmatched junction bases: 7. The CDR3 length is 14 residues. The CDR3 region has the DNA TGTGCCATCAGTGCTGTGACAGGGGGTGGTGAAGCTTTCTTT. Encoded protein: CAISAVTGGGEAFF.

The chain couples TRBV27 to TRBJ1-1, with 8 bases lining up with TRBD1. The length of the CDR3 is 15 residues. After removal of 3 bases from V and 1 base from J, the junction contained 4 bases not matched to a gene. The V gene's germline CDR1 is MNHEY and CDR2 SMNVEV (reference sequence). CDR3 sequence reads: CASSFIGTGNTEAFF. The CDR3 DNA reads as TGTGCCAGCAGTTTCATAGGGACAGGGAACACTGAAGCTTTCTTT.

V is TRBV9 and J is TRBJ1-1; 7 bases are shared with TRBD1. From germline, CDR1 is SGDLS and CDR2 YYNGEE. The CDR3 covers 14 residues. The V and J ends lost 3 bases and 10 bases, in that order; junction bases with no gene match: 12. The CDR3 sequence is CASSGRQGDIVAFF. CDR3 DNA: TGTGCCAGCAGCGGGCGCCAGGGGGATATCGTAGCTTTCTTT.

CDR3 region: CASRADRGLSYEQYF. The CDR3 DNA follows: TGTGCCAGCAGGGCGGACAGGGGGCTCTCCTACGAGCAGTACTTC. The chain carries TRBV2 and TRBJ2-7, with 11 bases that match TRBD1. The V and J ends lost 6 bases and 0 bases, in that order; junction bases with no gene match: 4. Looked up from germline, CDR1 is SNHLY and CDR2 is FYNNEI. The CDR3 has 15 amino acids.

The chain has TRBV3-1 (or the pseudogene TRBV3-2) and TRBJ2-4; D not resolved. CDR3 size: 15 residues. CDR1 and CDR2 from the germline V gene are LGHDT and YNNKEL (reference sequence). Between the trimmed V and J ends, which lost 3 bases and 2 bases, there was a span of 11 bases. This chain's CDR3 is CASSHRPRPKNIQYF. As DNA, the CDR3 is TGTGCCAGCAGCCACAGACCCCGCCCCAAAAACATTCAGTACTTC.

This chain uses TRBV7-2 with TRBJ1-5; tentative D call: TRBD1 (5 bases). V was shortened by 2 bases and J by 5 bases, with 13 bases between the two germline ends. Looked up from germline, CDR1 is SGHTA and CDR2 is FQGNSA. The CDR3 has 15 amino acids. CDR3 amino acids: CASSLKWGGDQPQHF. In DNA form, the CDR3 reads TGTGCCAGCAGCTTAAAATGGGGGGGTGATCAGCCCCAGCATTTT. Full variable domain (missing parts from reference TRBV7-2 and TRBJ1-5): GAGVSQSPSNKVTEKGKDVELRCDPISGHTALYWYRQSLGQGLEFLIYFQGNSAPDKSGLPSDRFSAERTGGSVSTLTIQRTQQEDSAVYLCASSLKWGGDQPQHFGDGTRLSIL.

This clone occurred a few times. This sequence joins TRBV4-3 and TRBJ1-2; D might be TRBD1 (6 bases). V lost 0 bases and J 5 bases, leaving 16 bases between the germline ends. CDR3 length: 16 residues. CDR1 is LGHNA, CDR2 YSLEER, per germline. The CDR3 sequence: CASSQDLSPGAYGYTF. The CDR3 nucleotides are TGCGCCAGCAGCCAAGATCTTTCACCAGGGGCGTATGGCTACACCTTC.

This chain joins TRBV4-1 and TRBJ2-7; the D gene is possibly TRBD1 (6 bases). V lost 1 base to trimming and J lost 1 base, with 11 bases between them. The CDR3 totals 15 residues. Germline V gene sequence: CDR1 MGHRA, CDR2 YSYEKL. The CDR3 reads CASSQVQGRSYEQYF. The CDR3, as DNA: TGCGCCAGCAGCCAAGTGCAGGGGCGGTCCTACGAGCAGTACTTC.